One and the same sample provided the 26 T cell receptor beta chains below, sequenced in a study of T cells after yellow fever vaccination. TCRdb processed the 5' RACE reads anew with MiXCR; each CDR3 protein has one entry. The sample gives around 310,000 distinct CDR3 sequences, more than 8.5% of which show up once; about a sixth is in the top ten. This specimen consisted of PBMCs, obtained on the day of the first yellow fever vaccination. All receptors derive from a young man who received the YFV17D yellow fever vaccine.

V is TRBV5-4 and J is TRBJ1-6, with a weak D call TRBD1 (5 bases). The germline V and J ends were trimmed by 4 bases and 8 bases, with 16 bases remaining between them. CDR3 length equals 15 residues. Germline CDR1 SGHNT, CDR2 YYREEE (reference sequence). The CDR3 reads CASSRSTVGDSPLHF. In DNA, the CDR3 is TGTGCCAGCAGCAGGTCGACAGTGGGGGATTCACCCCTCCACTTT.

This clonotype was counted a few times. The chain uses TRBV6-5 and TRBJ1-1; 8 bases agree with TRBD1. From germline, CDR1 is MNHEY and CDR2 SVGAGI. J gave up 4 bases and V 4 bases, and 17 bases lay outside the gene matches. The CDR3 has 18 residues. The CDR3 is CASSFSTSTDRGTTEAFF. For the CDR3, the DNA is TGTGCCAGCAGTTTTTCAACTTCGACAGACAGGGGAACCACTGAAGCTTTCTTT.

This clonotype was picked up a small number of times. The chain links TRBV20-1 to TRBJ1-5; D remains ambiguous. The CDR3 contains 13 residues. Trimming left V 2 bases short and J 4 bases short, with 9 bases between. Germline CDR1 reads DFQATT; CDR2 reads SNEGSKA (reference sequence). The CDR3 spells CSARQEGNQPQHF. The CDR3 DNA follows: TGCAGTGCTAGACAGGAAGGGAATCAGCCCCAGCATTTT.

This clonotype was recorded a few times. The V gene is TRBV27, the J gene TRBJ1-5; weak D call: TRBD1 (5 bases). CDR1 MNHEY and CDR2 SMNVEV come from the germline V gene (reference sequence). V lost 3 bases and J lost 3, with 18 bases in between. The CDR3 consists of 17 residues. CDR3 amino acids: CASSFSVRGRANQPQHF. The CDR3 DNA reads as TGTGCCAGCAGTTTCTCGGTTCGGGGCAGGGCCAATCAGCCCCAGCATTTT.

This clonotype was detected only a few times. V gene TRBV2 combines with J gene TRBJ1-4, with no clear D. Trimming left V 0 bases short and J 7 bases short, with 6 bases between. The CDR3 loop spans 13 amino acids. CDR1 and CDR2 (germline): SNHLY, FYNNEI. CDR3 amino acids: CASSEAWAEKLFF. As DNA, the CDR3 is TGTGCCAGCAGTGAAGCTTGGGCTGAAAAACTGTTTTTT.

This chain connects TRBV5-1 to TRBJ2-5; D might be TRBD1 or TRBD2, each matching 5 bases. CDR1 is SGHRS and CDR2 is YFSETQ in the germline V gene. This CDR3 spans 13 amino acids. V was pared by 3 bases and J by 4 bases, with 10 bases between. CDR3 protein: CASSWDVRETQYF. In DNA form, the CDR3 reads TGCGCCAGCAGCTGGGACGTGAGAGAGACCCAGTACTTC.

The genes are TRBV11-3 and TRBJ2-7, with D maybe TRBD2 (6 bases). Trimming removed 3 bases at V and 3 bases at J, with 18 bases between. The CDR3 has 16 amino acids. Per the germline V gene, CDR1 is SGHNT and CDR2 is YENEEA. The CDR3: CASSFRDSRINYEQYF. The DNA of the CDR3 is TGTGCCAGCAGCTTTAGGGACTCGAGAATCAACTACGAGCAGTACTTC.

This clonotype showed up just a few times. This chain connects TRBV3-1 to TRBJ2-1, with TRBD2 as a possible D gene (6 bases). This CDR3 has 13 amino acids. V dropped 6 bases and J dropped 3 bases, with 9 bases sitting between them. In germline, CDR1 is LGHDT, CDR2 YNNKEL (reference sequence). The CDR3 bases are TGTGCCAGCAGACGGGACTTCTACAATGAGCAGTTCTTC. Protein sequence: CASRRDFYNEQFF.

The chain links TRBV27 to TRBJ1-1; D call uncertain. The V gene's germline CDR1 is MNHEY and CDR2 SMNVEV (reference sequence). Trimming stripped 3 bases from V and 3 bases from J, with 11 bases between. This CDR3 comprises 14 residues. The CDR3 nucleotides read TGTGCCAGCAGTTTCTCTGGGTCCCACACTGAAGCTTTCTTT. It yields the protein CASSFSGSHTEAFF.

V is TRBV11-2 and J is TRBJ2-1; D is possibly TRBD2 (6 bases). The CDR3 has 12 amino acids. Germline V gives CDR1 SGHAT, CDR2 FQNNGV. Trimming took off 1 base at V and 13 bases at J, with 11 bases between the two ends. Written as DNA, the CDR3 is TGTGCCAGCAGCTTAGGTCGACTAGTCCAGTTCTTC. The encoded protein is CASSLGRLVQFF. Drawing the rest from reference TRBV11-2 and TRBJ2-1, the complete variable domain is EAGVAQSPRYKIIEKRQSVAFWCNPISGHATLYWYQQILGQGPKLLIQFQNNGVVDDSQLPKDRFSAERLKGVDSTLKIQPAKLEDSAVYLCASSLGRLVQFFGPGTRLTVL.

The chain has TRBV19 and TRBJ2-1; a weak D match, TRBD2 (7 bases). The germline V gene encodes CDR1 LNHDA and CDR2 SQIVND (reference sequence). The CDR3 sequence is 14 residues long. V was trimmed by 0 bases and J by 11 bases, leaving 14 bases between them. CDR3: CASSIEGGARQQFF. CDR3 nucleotide sequence: TGTGCCAGTAGTATAGAGGGGGGGGCGAGACAGCAGTTCTTC.

This clonotype appeared many times. The chain is built from TRBV7-2 and TRBJ2-1; no definite D call. The V gene lost 2 bases and the J gene lost 5 bases, with 16 bases spanning the gap. Germline-derived CDR1 and CDR2 are SGHTA and FQGNSA. The CDR3 loop spans 16 amino acids. The CDR3 is CASSLRAGVFDNEQFF. CDR3 coding DNA: TGTGCCAGCAGCTTAAGAGCTGGGGTCTTCGACAATGAGCAGTTCTTC.

The sample holds a few counts of this clonotype. The chain recombines TRBV6-1 with TRBJ2-7; a possible D gene is TRBD2 (5 bases). The CDR3 loop spans 14 amino acids. Trimming shortened V by 0 bases and J by 4 bases, and 10 bases separated the two germline ends. The germline gives CDR1 MNHNS, CDR2 SASEGT. CDR3 DNA sequence: TGTGCCAGCAGTGAAGCGCTCGGCGGGTACGAGCAGTACTTC. Amino acids: CASSEALGGYEQYF.

This clonotype appeared a few times. The chain carries TRBV4-3 and TRBJ2-3; TRBD2 aligns across 7 bases. The CDR3 covers 16 residues. With V trimmed by 3 bases and J by 0 bases, 6 bases remained unmatched. CDR1 is LGHNA and CDR2 is YSLEER in the germline V gene. The CDR3 reads CASSQGPGLSTDTQYF. The CDR3, as DNA: TGCGCCAGCAGCCAGGGCCCGGGACTAAGCACAGATACGCAGTATTTT.

This clonotype was picked up a small number of times. The rearrangement joins TRBV19 to TRBJ2-4, with a tentative D call TRBD1 (5 bases). The CDR3 sequence is 15 residues long. V shed 6 bases and J shed 3 bases, with 15 bases lying between them. Germline values: CDR1 LNHDA, CDR2 SQIVND (reference sequence). CDR3 bases: TGTGCCAGTAGCCCCGCAGGGTTGGTCAAAAACATTCAGTACTTC. Protein: CASSPAGLVKNIQYF. Combining the CDR3 with reference TRBV19 and TRBJ2-4 gives the whole variable domain DGGITQSPKYLFRKEGQNVTLSCEQNLNHDAMYWYRQDPGQGLRLIYYSQIVNDFQKGDIAEGYSVSREKKESFPLTVTSAQKNPTAFYLCASSPAGLVKNIQYFGAGTRLSVL.

This clonotype was found many times. The chain is built from TRBV5-1 and TRBJ2-3; the match to TRBD1 covers 7 bases. The CDR3 sequence is 15 residues long. Per the germline V gene, CDR1 is SGHRS and CDR2 is YFSETQ. With V trimmed by 2 bases and J by 2 bases, 5 bases remained unmatched. The CDR3 region is CASSFGTASTDTQYF. CDR3 in DNA: TGCGCCAGCAGCTTCGGGACAGCCTCCACAGATACGCAGTATTTT.

The chain joins TRBV6-4 to TRBJ2-3, with D unresolved. CDR1 and CDR2 from the germline V gene are MRHNA and SNTAGT. V was cut by 2 bases and J by 3 bases, with 12 bases left in between. CDR3 length: 15 residues. The CDR3 nucleotides are TGTGCCAGCAGTGACGAGCTTTGGGTTACAGATACGCAGTATTTT. As protein: CASSDELWVTDTQYF.

The chain joins TRBV11-2 to TRBJ2-1, with 11 nucleotides matching TRBD2. Germline assignment: CDR1 SGHAT and CDR2 FQNNGV. V gave up 6 bases and J gave up 7 bases; unmatched junction bases: 11. The CDR3 has 16 residues. The CDR3 sequence: CASRYRLAGLSNEQFF. The CDR3 coding sequence is TGTGCCAGCAGATACCGACTAGCGGGGCTTTCGAATGAGCAGTTCTTC.

This clonotype was detected many times. The chain uses TRBV7-3 and TRBJ2-2, with TRBD1 identical over 10 bases. Trimming cost V 6 bases and J 5 bases; bases outside gene matches: 9. The germline V gene has CDR1 SGHTA and CDR2 FQGTGA. This CDR3 has 16 amino acids. CDR3 sequence reads: CASSQPKGQGTGELFF. Written as DNA, the CDR3 is TGTGCCAGCAGTCAACCTAAGGGACAGGGGACCGGGGAGCTGTTTTTT.

This clonotype turned up a few times. The V and J genes are TRBV10-3 and TRBJ2-5, with D perhaps TRBD1 (5 bases). Germline CDR1 and CDR2: ENHRY and SYGVKD. This CDR3 comprises 14 residues. Trimming left V 8 bases short and J 2 bases short, with 15 bases between. The CDR3 reads CAISLDSAQETQYF. CDR3 DNA sequence: TGTGCCATCTCATTAGACAGCGCGCAAGAGACCCAGTACTTC.

This clonotype has just a few counts. The chain joins TRBV6-5 to TRBJ2-2; TRBD1 is a possible D gene (6 bases). This CDR3 has 14 amino acids. The V end lost 4 bases, the J end lost 2 bases, and 8 bases lay between the germline ends. CDR1 is MNHEY and CDR2 is SVGAGI in the germline V gene. The CDR3 DNA sequence: TGTGCCAGCAGTTGGACAGAAAACACCGGGGAGCTGTTTTTT. Its protein product is CASSWTENTGELFF.

This clonotype has at least ten counts. The chain links TRBV6-2 or TRBV6-3 to TRBJ2-7, with 8 positions matching TRBD2. CDR1 and CDR2 (germline): MNHEY, SVGEGT. This CDR3 contains 14 residues. J gave up 5 bases and V 2 bases, and 5 bases lay outside the gene matches. The CDR3 DNA follows: TGTGCCAGCAGTTACGCGGGGGGCCCCAACGAGCAGTACTTC. This translates into CASSYAGGPNEQYF.

This clonotype was seen repeatedly, ten times or more. This chain uses TRBV7-2 with TRBJ2-7, with a possible D match to TRBD1 (6 bases). The CDR3 has 14 amino acids. Trimming pared 3 bases from V and 3 bases from J, leaving 12 bases between. Germline CDR1 reads SGHTA; CDR2 reads FQGNSA. In nucleotides, the CDR3 is TGTGCCAGCAGCTTCCAGGACAGATTCTACGAGCAGTACTTC. Its protein product is CASSFQDRFYEQYF.

This clonotype was seen more than once but under ten times. The chain has TRBV7-3 and TRBJ2-3; no firm D call. The germline CDR1 and CDR2 sequences are SGHTA and FQGTGA. This CDR3 has 16 residues. V lost 7 bases, J lost 4 bases, and 21 bases lay in between. CDR3 in amino acids: CASTKAVTLGPDTQYF. The CDR3 DNA follows: TGTGCCAGCACCAAGGCGGTCACCCTGGGCCCAGATACGCAGTATTTT.

V is TRBV7-2 and J is TRBJ2-5; D perhaps matches TRBD1 (5 bases). Trimming took 5 bases from V and 3 from J, leaving 16 bases between them. This CDR3 region has 15 residues. Germline CDR1 SGHTA, CDR2 FQGNSA. CDR3 region: CASSTDRGAEETQYF. The CDR3 coding sequence is TGTGCCAGCAGCACAGACAGAGGAGCCGAAGAGACCCAGTACTTC.

The chain couples TRBV9 to TRBJ2-1; 9 bases match TRBD1. With V trimmed by 3 bases and J by 9 bases, 4 bases remained unmatched. The CDR3 spans 13 residues. Germline CDR1 SGDLS, CDR2 YYNGEE. Written as DNA, the CDR3 is TGTGCCAGCAGCGCCGAGACAGGGGGTGAGCAGTTCTTC. Its translation: CASSAETGGEQFF.